A single sample gave rise to the 2 T cell receptor beta chains below, sequenced in a study of cytomegalovirus exposure and HLA in healthy donors. The PCR employed 60 Vbeta primers together with 13 Jbeta primers. Using immunoSEQ multiplex PCR, the repertoire was profiled, and TCRdb retains in-frame clones only, with some absent. Recorded for this sample: around 64,000 clones. The sequenced material came from PBMCs. The receptors stem from a female donor in good health and CMV-seropositive.

This sequence joins TRBV5-1 and TRBJ2-7, with 7 nucleotides matching TRBD2. Germline V gene lookup returns CDR1 SGHRS and CDR2 YFSETQ. Trimming removed 0 bases from V and 1 base from J; junction bases left unmatched: 7. The CDR3 contains 16 residues. The CDR3 region is CASSLGGAGDSYEQYF. The DNA for the CDR3 is TGCGCCAGCAGCTTGGGAGGGGCGGGGGATTCCTACGAGCAGTACTTC.

V is TRBV7-9 and J is TRBJ1-2; TRBD1 matches 8 bases. The CDR3 runs 15 residues. CDR1 and CDR2 (germline): SEHNR, FQNEAQ (reference sequence). V dropped 4 bases and J dropped 4; count of bases not matched to a gene: 8. The DNA for the CDR3 is TGTGCCAGCAGCTCAGACGGACAGGGATCCTATGGCTACACCTTC. It encodes CASSSDGQGSYGYTF.